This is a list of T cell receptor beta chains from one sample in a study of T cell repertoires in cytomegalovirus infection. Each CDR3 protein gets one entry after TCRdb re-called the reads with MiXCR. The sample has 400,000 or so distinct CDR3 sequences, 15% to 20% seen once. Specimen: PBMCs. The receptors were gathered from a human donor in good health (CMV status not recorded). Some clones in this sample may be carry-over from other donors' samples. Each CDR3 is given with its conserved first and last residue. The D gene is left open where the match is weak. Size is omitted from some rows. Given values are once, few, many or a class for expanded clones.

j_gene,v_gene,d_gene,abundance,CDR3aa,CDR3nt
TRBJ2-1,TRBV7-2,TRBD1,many,CASSLLGTGGHEQFF,TGTGCCAGCAGCCTCCTAGGGACAGGGGGTCATGAGCAGTTCTTC
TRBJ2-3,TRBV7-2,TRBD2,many,CASSLVGSGISTDTQYF,TGTGCCAGCAGCTTAGTGGGTAGCGGGATAAGCACAGATACGCAGTATTTT
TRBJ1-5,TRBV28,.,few,CASSRRGVNQPQHF,TGTGCCAGCAGTAGGCGGGGGGTAAATCAGCCCCAGCATTTT
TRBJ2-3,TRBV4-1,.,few,CASSPLGRTDTQYF,TGCGCCAGCAGCCCCTTGGGTCGCACAGATACGCAGTATTTT
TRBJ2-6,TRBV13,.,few,CASSFRGGPGANVLTF,TGTGCCAGCAGCTTCCGAGGGGGTCCCGGGGCCAACGTCCTGACTTTC
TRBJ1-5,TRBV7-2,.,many,CASSPDPNQPQHF,TGTGCCAGCAGCCCCGACCCGAATCAGCCCCAGCATTTT
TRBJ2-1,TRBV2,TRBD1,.,CATGQEILNEQFF,TGTGCCACCGGACAGGAAATATTGAATGAGCAGTTCTTC
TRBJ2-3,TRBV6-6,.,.,CASSYGTPAPPTQYF,TGTGCCAGCAGTTACGGTACGCCCGCTCCGCCTACGCAGTATTTT
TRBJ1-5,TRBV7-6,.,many,CASSTRGQPQHF,TGTGCCAGCAGCACCAGGGGTCAGCCCCAGCATTTT
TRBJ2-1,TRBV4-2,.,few,CASSQVSRYNEQFF,TGTGCCAGCAGCCAAGTCTCTCGCTACAATGAGCAGTTCTTC
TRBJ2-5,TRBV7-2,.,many,CASSARGAPGETQYF,TGTGCCAGCAGCGCCCGGGGGGCGCCCGGGGAGACCCAGTACTTC
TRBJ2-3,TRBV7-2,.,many,CASSLQGGAGADTQYF,TGTGCCAGCAGCTTACAAGGCGGGGCTGGGGCAGATACGCAGTATTTT
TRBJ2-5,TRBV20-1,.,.,CSARPGGGQETQYF,TGCAGTGCTAGGCCCGGGGGCGGACAAGAGACCCAGTACTTC
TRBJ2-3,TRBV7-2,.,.,CASSFFLGGATDTQYF,TGTGCCAGCAGCTTTTTTTTGGGGGGCGCCACAGATACGCAGTATTTT
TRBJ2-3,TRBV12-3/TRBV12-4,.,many,CASREGGFNTDTQYF,TGTGCCAGCCGGGAAGGGGGGTTCAACACAGATACGCAGTATTTT
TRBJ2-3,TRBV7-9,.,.,CASSFDSGVQYF,TGTGCCAGCAGCTTCGACTCAGGGGTCCAGTATTTT
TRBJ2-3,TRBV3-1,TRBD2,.,CASSLPTSGSTDTQYF,TGTGCCAGCAGCCTACCGACTAGCGGGTCCACAGATACGCAGTATTTT
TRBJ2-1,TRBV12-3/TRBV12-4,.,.,CASSFQAGWDNEQFF,TGTGCCAGCAGTTTTCAAGCAGGGTGGGACAATGAGCAGTTCTTC
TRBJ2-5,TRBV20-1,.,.,CSATSGTQETQYF,TGCAGTGCTACCTCCGGGACCCAAGAGACCCAGTACTTC
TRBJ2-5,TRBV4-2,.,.,CASSQDPHRETQYF,TGTGCCAGCAGCCAAGATCCCCATCGAGAGACCCAGTACTTC
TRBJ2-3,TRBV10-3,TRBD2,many,CAIGTSLQYF,TGTGCCATAGGGACTAGCCTGCAGTATTTT
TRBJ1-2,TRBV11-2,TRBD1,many,CASSTSTGGNYGYTF,TGTGCCAGCAGCACCTCGACAGGGGGCAACTATGGCTACACCTTC
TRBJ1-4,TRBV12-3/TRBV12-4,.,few,CASSLVGIMTNEKLFF,TGTGCCAGCAGTTTGGTTGGGATCATGACTAATGAAAAACTGTTTTTT
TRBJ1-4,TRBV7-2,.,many,CASSPRDGTNEKLFF,TGTGCCAGCAGCCCCCGGGACGGGACTAATGAAAAACTGTTTTTT
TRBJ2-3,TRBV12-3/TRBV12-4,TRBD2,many,CASSWTSGGPADTQYF,TGTGCCAGCAGCTGGACTAGCGGGGGGCCAGCAGATACGCAGTATTTT
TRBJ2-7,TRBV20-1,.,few,CSALREDSPSEQYF,TGCAGTGCCCTCAGAGAGGACAGCCCCTCCGAGCAGTACTTC
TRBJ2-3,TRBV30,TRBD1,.,CAWGQADTQYF,TGTGCCTGGGGACAGGCGGATACGCAGTATTTT
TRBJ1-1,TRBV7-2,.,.,CASSLAWSTEAFF,TGTGCCAGCAGCTTAGCCTGGAGCACTGAAGCTTTCTTT
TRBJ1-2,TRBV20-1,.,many,CSARDRRRNYGYTF,TGCAGTGCTAGAGATCGGAGGAGGAACTATGGCTACACCTTC
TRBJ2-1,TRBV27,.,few,CASRRGGTNEQFF,TGTGCCAGCCGCCGAGGGGGAACGAATGAGCAGTTCTTC
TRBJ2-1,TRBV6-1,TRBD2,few,CASISLSGSVSEQFF,TGTGCCAGCATTTCTCTTAGCGGGTCGGTGAGTGAGCAGTTCTTC
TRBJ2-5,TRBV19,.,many,CASTTDHQETQYF,TGTGCCAGTACCACGGACCACCAAGAGACCCAGTACTTC
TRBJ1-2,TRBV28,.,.,CASSLYPVARGYTF,TGTGCCAGCAGTTTATATCCCGTAGCGAGGGGCTACACCTTC
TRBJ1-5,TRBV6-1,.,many,CASSRTVLGQPQHF,TGTGCCAGCAGTCGGACAGTACTGGGGCAGCCCCAGCATTTT
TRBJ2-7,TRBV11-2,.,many,CASSLVGRGSYEQYF,TGTGCCAGCAGCTTAGTGGGCAGGGGATCCTACGAGCAGTACTTC
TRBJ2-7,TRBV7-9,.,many,CASSLRPERSYEQYF,TGTGCCAGCAGCTTACGGCCCGAACGCTCCTACGAGCAGTACTTC
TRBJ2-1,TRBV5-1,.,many,CASSLAGEYNEQFF,TGCGCCAGCAGCTTGGCGGGAGAGTACAATGAGCAGTTCTTC
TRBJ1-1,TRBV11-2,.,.,CTSSQVGAGINTEAFF,TGTACCAGCAGCCAAGTAGGCGCAGGGATAAACACTGAAGCTTTCTTT
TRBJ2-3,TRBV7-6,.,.,CASSQEPYGTQYF,TGTGCCAGCAGCCAGGAGCCTTATGGTACGCAGTATTTT
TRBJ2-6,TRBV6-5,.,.,CASSWYRGDGANVLTF,TGTGCCAGCAGTTGGTACCGGGGCGATGGGGCCAACGTCCTGACTTTC
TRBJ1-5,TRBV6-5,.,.,CASSYSGGNQPQHF,TGTGCCAGCAGTTACTCGGGGGGGAATCAGCCCCAGCATTTT
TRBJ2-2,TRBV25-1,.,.,CASSETLPGVTGELFF,TGTGCCAGCAGTGAAACTCTACCAGGGGTCACCGGGGAGCTGTTTTTT